This TCR beta chain comes out of a study of cytomegalovirus exposure and HLA in healthy donors. Study results and limitations: Exclusion applied to some V segments, including TRBV6-2 and TRBV6-3, as they were indistinguishable. Presence/absence analyses assumed roughly uniform sequencing depth across donors.

This clone was detected only a few times. Its matching antigen is unknown. Germline assignment: CDR1 SGHRS and CDR2 YFSETQ. Deletions cut 4 bases from V and 1 base from J, with 12 bases between. The length of the CDR3 is 14 residues. In the PCR, 60 Vbeta and 13 Jbeta primers were used. The repertoire was sequenced with immunoSEQ multiplex PCR; TCRdb's copy has only in-frame clones and lacks some. The data contain 100,000 or so clones, around 72% of them singletons. Nominally healthy donors provided the samples, though records likely missed some immune exposures. The TCR was taken from a man in his forties or fifties in good health and CMV-seronegative. The sequencing sample was made of PBMCs. The gene calls are TRBV5-1 and TRBJ2-7; D may be TRBD1 (6 bases). The CDR3 reads CASSEQGASYEQYF. The CDR3 region has the DNA TGCGCCAGCAGCGAACAGGGAGCTTCCTACGAGCAGTACTTC. Complete variable domain (other parts from reference TRBV5-1 and TRBJ2-7): KAGVTQTPRYLIKTRGQQVTLSCSPISGHRSVSWYQQTPGQGLQFLFEYFSETQRNKGNFPGRFSGRQFSNSRSEMNVSTLELGDSALYLCASSEQGASYEQYFGPGTRLTVT.